These 8 T cell receptor beta chains share one sample of origin, sequenced in a study of blood T cell repertoires in COVID-19. Only in-frame clones appear in the TCRdb table, and some are missing; sequencing was by immunoSEQ multiplex PCR. The profile shows about 100,000 clones, around 93% of them singletons. The sequenced sample was peripheral blood. The receptors come from a man aged 45-65 years with acute or convalescent COVID-19.

The chain joins TRBV6-5 to TRBJ1-5, with 9 bases aligning to TRBD1. The CDR3 contains 15 residues. Germline CDR1 reads MNHEY; CDR2 reads SVGAGI. The junction had 8 bases not matched to a gene; V was cut back by 10 bases and J by 1 base. CDR3 in amino acids: CATQEQGASNQPQHF. DNA for the CDR3: TGTGCCACCCAAGAACAGGGGGCGAGCAATCAGCCCCAGCATTTT.

V usage is TRBV29-1 and J usage is TRBJ1-1; 9 bases align to TRBD1. The junction had 3 bases not matched to a gene; V was cut back by 3 bases and J by 4 bases. The CDR3 spans 13 residues. Germline V lookup: CDR1 SQVTM, CDR2 ANQGSEA. The CDR3 here is CSVEGTGSTEAFF. The CDR3 region has the DNA TGCAGCGTTGAGGGGACAGGGAGCACTGAAGCTTTCTTT.

This clone has just one count. The CDR3 DNA reads as TGTGCCAGCAGCTCGAATTCCGGGACAGGTGAAACAACTAATGAAAAACTGTTTTTT. Its protein is CASSSNSGTGETTNEKLFF. This chain joins TRBV13 and TRBJ1-4, with TRBD1 matching 8 bases. This CDR3 is 19 amino acids long. With 4 bases clipped from V and 0 bases from J, the junction kept 13 bases outside the gene matches. The V gene's germline CDR1 is PRHDT and CDR2 FYEKMQ (reference sequence).

Here the CDR3 DNA reads TGTGCCAGCAGCCCCACAGACAGGATTTATGGCTACACCTTC. Translation gives CASSPTDRIYGYTF. V is TRBV6-2 or TRBV6-3 and J is TRBJ1-2; possibly TRBD1 for D (6 bases). Trimming shortened V by 6 bases and J by 5 bases, and 16 bases separated the two germline ends. Germline V gives CDR1 MNHEY, CDR2 SVGEGT. This CDR3 is built from 14 residues.

The CDR3 here is CASSLAGQGTYEQYF. The CDR3 nucleotides are TGTGCCAGCAGCTTAGCAGGACAGGGAACCTACGAGCAGTACTTC. The chain links TRBV7-2 to TRBJ2-7; 8 bases fit TRBD1. The CDR3 spans 15 residues. Trimming took 0 bases from V and 2 from J; bases not matched to a gene: 3. Germline V lookup: CDR1 SGHTA, CDR2 FQGNSA.

The V and J genes are TRBV19 and TRBJ1-1, with unresolved D. The CDR3 loop spans 13 amino acids. Germline-derived CDR1 and CDR2 are LNHDA and SQIVND (reference sequence). Between the trimmed V and J ends, which lost 3 bases and 5 bases, there was a span of 10 bases. The CDR3 sequence is CASSIQVGTEAFF. For the CDR3, the DNA is TGTGCCAGTAGTATTCAGGTTGGGACTGAAGCTTTCTTT.

The chain combines TRBV18 with TRBJ1-5, with 7 bases lining up with TRBD1. After removal of 3 bases from V and 3 bases from J, the junction contained 5 bases not matched to a gene. The length of the CDR3 is 15 residues. Germline V lookup: CDR1 KGHSH, CDR2 LQKENI. CDR3 loop: CASSPGTAPNQPQHF. DNA of the CDR3: TGTGCCAGCTCACCTGGGACAGCCCCCAATCAGCCCCAGCATTTT. The full variable domain, completed using reference TRBV18 and TRBJ1-5, is NAGVMQNPRHLVRRRGQEARLRCSPMKGHSHVYWYRQLPEEGLKFMVYLQKENIIDESGMPKERFSAEFPKEGPSILRIQQVVRGDSAAYFCASSPGTAPNQPQHFGDGTRLSIL.

This sequence joins TRBV27 and TRBJ1-1; TRBD1 aligns across 8 bases. This CDR3 is 12 amino acids long. In germline, CDR1 is MNHEY, CDR2 SMNVEV (reference sequence). V shed 2 bases, J shed 9 bases, and the junction held 2 bases outside the gene matches. CDR3 sequence (DNA): TGTGCCAGCAGTTTAGGCAGGGGGCAAGCTTTCTTT. Translating gives CASSLGRGQAFF.